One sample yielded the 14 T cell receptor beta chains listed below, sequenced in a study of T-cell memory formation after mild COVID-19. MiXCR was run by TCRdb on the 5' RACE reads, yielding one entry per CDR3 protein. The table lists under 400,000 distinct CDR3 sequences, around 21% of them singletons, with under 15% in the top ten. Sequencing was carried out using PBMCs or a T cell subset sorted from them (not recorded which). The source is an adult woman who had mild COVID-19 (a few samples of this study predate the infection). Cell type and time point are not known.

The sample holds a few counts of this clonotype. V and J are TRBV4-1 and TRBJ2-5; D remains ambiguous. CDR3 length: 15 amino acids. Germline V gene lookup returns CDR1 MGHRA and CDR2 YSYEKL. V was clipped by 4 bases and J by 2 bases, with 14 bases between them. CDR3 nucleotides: TGCGCCAGCAGCCTACGCATCCTAGGGCAAGAGACCCAGTACTTC. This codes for CASSLRILGQETQYF.

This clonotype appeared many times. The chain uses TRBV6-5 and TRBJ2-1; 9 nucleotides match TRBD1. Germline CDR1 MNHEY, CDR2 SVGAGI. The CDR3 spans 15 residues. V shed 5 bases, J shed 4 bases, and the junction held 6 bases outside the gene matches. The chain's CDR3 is CASSASGTGYNEQFF. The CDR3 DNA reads TGTGCCAGCAGTGCCTCCGGGACAGGGTACAATGAGCAGTTCTTC.

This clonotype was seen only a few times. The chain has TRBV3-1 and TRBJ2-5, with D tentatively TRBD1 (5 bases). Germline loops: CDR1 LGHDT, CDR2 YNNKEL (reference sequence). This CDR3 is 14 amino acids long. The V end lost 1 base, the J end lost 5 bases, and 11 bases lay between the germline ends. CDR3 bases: TGTGCCAGCAGCCAAGCGACAGTATCGGAGACCCAGTACTTC. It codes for CASSQATVSETQYF.

The CDR3 loop reads CASSLEGQLRTDTQYF. For the CDR3, the DNA is TGTGCCAGCAGCTTAGAAGGCCAGCTTCGCACAGATACGCAGTATTTT. The V and J genes are TRBV11-2 and TRBJ2-3; no reliable D call. The germline gives CDR1 SGHAT, CDR2 FQNNGV. This CDR3 is 16 amino acids long. With 0 bases removed from V and 1 base from J, the gap between germline ends came to 11 bases. Full variable domain (missing parts from reference TRBV11-2 and TRBJ2-3): EAGVAQSPRYKIIEKRQSVAFWCNPISGHATLYWYQQILGQGPKLLIQFQNNGVVDDSQLPKDRFSAERLKGVDSTLKIQPAKLEDSAVYLCASSLEGQLRTDTQYFGPGTRLTVL.

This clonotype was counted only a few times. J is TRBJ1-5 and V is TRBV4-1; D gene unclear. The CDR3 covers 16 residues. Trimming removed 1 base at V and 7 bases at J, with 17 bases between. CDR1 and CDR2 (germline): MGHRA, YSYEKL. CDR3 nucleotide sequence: TGCGCCAGCAGCCAAGTCGACCGGGGTGTCAACCAGCCCCAGCATTTT. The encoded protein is CASSQVDRGVNQPQHF.

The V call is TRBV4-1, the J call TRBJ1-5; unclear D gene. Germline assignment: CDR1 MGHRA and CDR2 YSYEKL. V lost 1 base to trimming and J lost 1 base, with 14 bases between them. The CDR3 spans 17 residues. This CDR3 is CASSQVFVRESNQPQHF. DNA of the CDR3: TGCGCCAGCAGCCAAGTATTCGTGCGGGAAAGCAATCAGCCCCAGCATTTT.

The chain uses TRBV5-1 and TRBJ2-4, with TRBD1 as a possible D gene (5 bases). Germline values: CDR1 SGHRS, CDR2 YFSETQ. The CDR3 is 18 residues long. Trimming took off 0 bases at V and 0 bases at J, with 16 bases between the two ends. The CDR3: CASSLDPTVGLAKNIQYF. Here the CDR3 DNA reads TGCGCCAGCAGCTTGGACCCGACAGTTGGTCTAGCCAAAAACATTCAGTACTTC.

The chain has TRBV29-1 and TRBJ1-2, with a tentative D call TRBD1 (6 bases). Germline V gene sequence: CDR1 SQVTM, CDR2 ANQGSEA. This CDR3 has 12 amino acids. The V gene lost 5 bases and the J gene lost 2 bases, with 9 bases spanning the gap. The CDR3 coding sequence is TGCAGCGTTCACAGGGCCAACTATGGCTACACCTTC. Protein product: CSVHRANYGYTF.

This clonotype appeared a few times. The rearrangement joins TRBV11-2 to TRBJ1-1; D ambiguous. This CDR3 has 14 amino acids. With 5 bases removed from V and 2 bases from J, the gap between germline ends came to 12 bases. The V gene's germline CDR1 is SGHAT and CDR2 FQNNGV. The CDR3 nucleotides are TGTGCCAGCAGCCCCCTCGTAGGAAACACTGAAGCTTTCTTT. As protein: CASSPLVGNTEAFF.

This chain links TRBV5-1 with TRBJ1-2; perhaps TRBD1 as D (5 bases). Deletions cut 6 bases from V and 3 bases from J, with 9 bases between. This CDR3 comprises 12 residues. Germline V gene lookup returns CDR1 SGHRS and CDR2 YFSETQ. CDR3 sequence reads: CASKEGYYGYTF. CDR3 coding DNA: TGCGCCAGCAAAGAGGGGTACTATGGCTACACCTTC.

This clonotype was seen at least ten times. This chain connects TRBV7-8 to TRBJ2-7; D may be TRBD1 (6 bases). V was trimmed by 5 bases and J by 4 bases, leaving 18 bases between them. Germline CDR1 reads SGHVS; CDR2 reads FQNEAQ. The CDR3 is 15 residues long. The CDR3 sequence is CASSLGAGTSYEQYF. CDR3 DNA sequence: TGTGCCAGCAGCCTAGGTGCCGGGACATCATACGAGCAGTACTTC.

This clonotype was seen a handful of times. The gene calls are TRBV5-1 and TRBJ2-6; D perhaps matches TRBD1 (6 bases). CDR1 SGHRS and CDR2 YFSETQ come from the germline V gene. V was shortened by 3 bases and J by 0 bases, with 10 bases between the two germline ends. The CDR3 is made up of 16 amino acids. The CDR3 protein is CASSSVGGSGANVLTF. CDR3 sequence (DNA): TGCGCCAGCAGCTCTGTAGGGGGCTCTGGGGCCAACGTCCTGACTTTC.

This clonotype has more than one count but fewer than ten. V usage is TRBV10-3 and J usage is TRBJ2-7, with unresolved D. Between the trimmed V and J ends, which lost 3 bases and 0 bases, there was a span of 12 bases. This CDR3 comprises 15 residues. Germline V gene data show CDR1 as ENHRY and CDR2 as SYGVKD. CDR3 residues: CAISDWKKGSYEQYF. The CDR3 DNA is TGTGCCATCAGTGATTGGAAAAAGGGCTCCTACGAGCAGTACTTC.

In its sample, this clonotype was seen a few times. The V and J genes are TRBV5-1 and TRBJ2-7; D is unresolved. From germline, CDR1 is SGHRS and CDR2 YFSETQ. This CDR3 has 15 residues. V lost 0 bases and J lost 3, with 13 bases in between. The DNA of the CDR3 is TGCGCCAGCAGCTTGGCCCAATCACCGATCTACGAGCAGTACTTC. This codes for CASSLAQSPIYEQYF.